The 13 T cell receptor beta chains below all came from one sample that was sequenced in a study of graft-versus-host responses after intestinal transplantation. What these receptors recognize is not known. TCRdb's table, derived via immunoSEQ multiplex PCR, lists solely in-frame clones and lacks some. The profile covers nearly 90,000 clones, with roughly four fifths appearing a single time and 15% to 20% taken by the ten largest. The material sequenced was unstimulated CD8+ T cells sorted from spleen or lymph node cells, taken before intestinal transplant. The source of these receptors is a human donor who received an intestinal transplant.

The rearrangement links TRBV29-1 to TRBJ1-1; D uncertain. V shed 4 bases and J shed 0 bases, with 15 bases lying between them. The CDR3 totals 15 residues. Germline CDR1 reads SQVTM; CDR2 reads ANQGSEA. The CDR3, as DNA: TGCAGCGTTGTACCCGCCGAGGACCTGAACACTGAAGCTTTCTTT. Translation gives CSVVPAEDLNTEAFF.

This chain links TRBV6-5 with TRBJ2-5; TRBD1 matches at 7 bases. The DNA end favors TRBJ2-7, so the J call may be wrong. The length of the CDR3 is 16 residues. Germline-derived CDR1 and CDR2 are MNHEY and SVGAGI. CDR3 nucleotides: TGTGCCAGCAGTTACTCGGGGGACAGTCGACCCTACGAGCAGTACTTC. Translating it yields CASSYSGDSRPYEQYF.

This clone came up a few times. The CDR3 sequence is CASSPQLGIGETQYF. The CDR3 region has the DNA TGCGCCAGCAGCCCCCAACTAGGAATTGGAGAGACCCAGTACTTC. The chain combines TRBV4-1 with TRBJ2-5; TRBD2 might be the D (5 bases). Germline CDR1 MGHRA, CDR2 YSYEKL. V dropped 4 bases and J dropped 4 bases, with 16 bases sitting between them. The CDR3 extends over 15 amino acids.

This sequence joins TRBV9 and TRBJ2-7; D is unresolved. Germline V CDR1 and CDR2: SGDLS, YYNGEE. Deletions cut 0 bases from V and 4 bases from J, with 11 bases between. The length of the CDR3 is 14 residues. The CDR3 here is CASSVAITSYEQYF. Written as DNA, the CDR3 is TGTGCCAGCAGCGTAGCTATTACGTCTTACGAGCAGTACTTC.

The chain is built from TRBV30 and TRBJ2-1, with 13 nucleotides matching TRBD2. V trimming: 4 bases; J trimming: 0 bases; junction bases outside the gene matches: 12. The CDR3 has 19 residues. Germline V lookup: CDR1 GTSNPN, CDR2 SVGIG (reference sequence). The DNA for the CDR3 is TGTGCCTGGACTGGACTAGCGGGAGAGTTCCTTGGCTCCTACAATGAGCAGTTCTTC. Encoded protein: CAWTGLAGEFLGSYNEQFF.

This sequence joins TRBV7-8 and TRBJ2-2; unclear D gene. Germline V CDR1 and CDR2: SGHVS, FQNEAQ. The CDR3 length is 16 residues. The germline V and J ends were trimmed by 2 bases and 0 bases, with 10 bases remaining between them. CDR3 protein: CASSLQWGSNTGELFF. The CDR3 DNA sequence: TGTGCCAGCAGCTTACAGTGGGGTTCGAACACCGGGGAGCTGTTTTTT.

The chain links TRBV11-2 to TRBJ2-3; 9 nucleotides match TRBD2. V was clipped by 0 bases and J by 5 bases; unmatched bases: 3. This CDR3 has 15 amino acids. CDR1 SGHAT and CDR2 FQNNGV come from the germline V gene. DNA for the CDR3: TGTGCCAGCAGCTTAGACGGCGGGGGGGTAGATACGCAGTATTTT. Encoded protein: CASSLDGGGVDTQYF.

This rearrangement joins TRBV28 to TRBJ2-3; 9 positions match TRBD2. Germline V gives CDR1 MDHEN, CDR2 SYDVKM. The V and J ends lost 5 bases and 0 bases, in that order; junction bases with no gene match: 9. The CDR3 has 17 amino acids. The DNA for the CDR3 is TGTGCCAGCAGTGTCGAGACTAGCGGATATAGCACAGATACGCAGTATTTT. Its protein product is CASSVETSGYSTDTQYF.

The genes are TRBV27 and TRBJ2-2, with 7 bases that match TRBD1. Germline lookup yields CDR1 MNHEY and CDR2 SMNVEV (reference sequence). The J segment lost 2 bases and the V segment lost 5 bases, leaving 8 bases of the junction unmatched. This CDR3 contains 16 residues. In DNA, the CDR3 is TGTGCCAGCAGTAGAATGGACAGGAGAAACACCGGGGAGCTGTTTTTT. Translated: CASSRMDRRNTGELFF.

This clone appeared a single time. This sequence joins TRBV19 and TRBJ2-5; 7 bases are shared with TRBD1. J gave up 5 bases and V 9 bases, and 18 bases lay outside the gene matches. The CDR3 runs to 16 residues. Per germline, CDR1 LNHDA and CDR2 SQIVND (reference sequence). The CDR3 sequence is CASSGTEGSIGETQYF. CDR3 in DNA: TGTGCCAGCTCCGGGACAGAAGGGTCCATCGGGGAGACCCAGTACTTC.

This clone has a handful of counts. The genes are TRBV9 and TRBJ2-7; perhaps TRBD1 as D (6 bases). The V gene lost 2 bases and the J gene lost 4 bases, with 10 bases spanning the gap. CDR1 is SGDLS, CDR2 YYNGEE, per germline. This CDR3 has 13 residues. For the CDR3, the DNA is TGTGCCAGCAGCGTGGACAGAGATTACGAGCAGTACTTC. It yields the protein CASSVDRDYEQYF.

This chain joins TRBV11-2 and TRBJ2-7, with 9 bases matching TRBD1. The germline CDR1 and CDR2 sequences are SGHAT and FQNNGV. The CDR3 totals 15 residues. The trim removed 1 base at V and 3 bases at J, leaving 4 bases unmatched. The CDR3 sequence: CASSLARQGGYEQYF. The CDR3 DNA reads TGTGCCAGCAGCTTAGCGAGACAGGGGGGCTACGAGCAGTACTTC.

The chain employs TRBV9 and TRBJ2-3; possibly TRBD1 for D (5 bases). The germline gives CDR1 SGDLS, CDR2 YYNGEE. V was trimmed by 0 bases and J by 5 bases, leaving 16 bases between them. CDR3 length: 16 residues. The CDR3 sequence: CASSVAVGPAEDTQYF. For the CDR3, the DNA is TGTGCCAGCAGCGTAGCTGTGGGGCCCGCGGAAGATACGCAGTATTTT.